This TCR beta chain was captured in a study of cytomegalovirus exposure and HLA in healthy donors. PCR amplification relied on 60 Vbeta primers (plus 13 Jbeta primers). Method: immunoSEQ multiplex PCR; TCRdb's copy keeps in-frame clones and lacks some. Here the sample spans some 130,000 clones, roughly two thirds being singletons. The table lists this clone with a few counts. Its antigen is not known. The study, taken as a whole, reports: A later analysis found TCR association rates differed by HLA locus, highest for DRB1 and lowest for HLA-C.

What was sequenced was PBMCs. This TCR was recovered from a young man in good health and CMV-seropositive.

The DNA for the CDR3 is TGTGCCAGCAAAAGGACGGGGGGTGGCACTGAAGCTTTCTTT. This translates into CASKRTGGGTEAFF. The chain couples TRBV6-4 to TRBJ1-1; TRBD1 might be the D (5 bases). The germline gives CDR1 MRHNA, CDR2 SNTAGT. This CDR3 is built from 14 residues. V lost 7 bases and J lost 4, with 16 bases in between.